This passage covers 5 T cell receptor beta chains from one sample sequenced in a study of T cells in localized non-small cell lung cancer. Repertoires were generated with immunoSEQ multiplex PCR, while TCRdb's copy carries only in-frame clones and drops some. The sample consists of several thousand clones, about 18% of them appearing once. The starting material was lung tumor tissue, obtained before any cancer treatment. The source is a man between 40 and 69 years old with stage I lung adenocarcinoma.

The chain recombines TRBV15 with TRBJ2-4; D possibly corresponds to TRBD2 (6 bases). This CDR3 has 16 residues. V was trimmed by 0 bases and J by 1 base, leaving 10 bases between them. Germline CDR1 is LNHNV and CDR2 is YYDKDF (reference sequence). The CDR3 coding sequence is TGTGCCACCAGCAGAGAGGGGGACTTGGCCAAAAACATTCAGTACTTC. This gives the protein CATSREGDLAKNIQYF.

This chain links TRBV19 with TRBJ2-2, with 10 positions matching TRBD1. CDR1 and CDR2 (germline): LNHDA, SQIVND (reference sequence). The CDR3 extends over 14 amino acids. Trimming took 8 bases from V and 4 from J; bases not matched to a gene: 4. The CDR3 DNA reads TGTGCCAGTGCGGGACAGGGGTTCACCGGGGAGCTGTTTTTT. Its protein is CASAGQGFTGELFF.

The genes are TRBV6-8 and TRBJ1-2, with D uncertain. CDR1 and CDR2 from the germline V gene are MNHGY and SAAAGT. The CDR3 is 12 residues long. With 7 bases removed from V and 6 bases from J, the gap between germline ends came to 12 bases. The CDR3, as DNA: TGTGCCAGCAAACGTCAGGAAGATGGCTACACCTTC. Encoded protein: CASKRQEDGYTF.

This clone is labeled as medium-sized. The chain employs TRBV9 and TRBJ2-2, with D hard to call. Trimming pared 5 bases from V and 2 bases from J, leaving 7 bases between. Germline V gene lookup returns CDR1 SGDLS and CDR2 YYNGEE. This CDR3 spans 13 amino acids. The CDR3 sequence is CASRTINTGELFF. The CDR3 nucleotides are TGTGCCAGCAGGACGATTAACACCGGGGAGCTGTTTTTT.

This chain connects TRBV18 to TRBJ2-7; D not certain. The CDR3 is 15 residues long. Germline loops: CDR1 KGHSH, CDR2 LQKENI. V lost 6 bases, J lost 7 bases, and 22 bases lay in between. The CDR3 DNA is TGTGCCAGCTCTCTCCTTGGTGGATCTCAGACGGAGCAGTACTTC. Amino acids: CASSLLGGSQTEQYF.